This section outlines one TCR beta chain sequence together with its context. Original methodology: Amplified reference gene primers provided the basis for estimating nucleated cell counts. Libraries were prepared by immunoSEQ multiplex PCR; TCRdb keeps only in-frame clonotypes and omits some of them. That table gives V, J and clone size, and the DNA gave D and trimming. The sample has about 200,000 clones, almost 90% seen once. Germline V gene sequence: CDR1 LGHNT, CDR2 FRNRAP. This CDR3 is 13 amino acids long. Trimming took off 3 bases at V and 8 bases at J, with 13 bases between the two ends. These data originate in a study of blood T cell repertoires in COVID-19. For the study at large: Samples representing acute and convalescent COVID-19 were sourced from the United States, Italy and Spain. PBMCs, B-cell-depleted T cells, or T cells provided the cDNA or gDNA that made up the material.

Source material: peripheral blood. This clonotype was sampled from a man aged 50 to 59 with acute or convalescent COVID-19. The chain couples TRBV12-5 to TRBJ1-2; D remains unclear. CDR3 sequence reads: CASGFAPGRGYTF. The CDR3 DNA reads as TGTGCTAGTGGTTTTGCCCCAGGTAGAGGCTACACCTTC. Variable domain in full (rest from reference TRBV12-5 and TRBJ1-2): DARVTQTPRHKVTEMGQEVTMRCQPILGHNTVFWYRQTMMQGLELLAYFRNRAPLDDSGMPKDRFSAEMPDATLATLKIQPSEPRDSAVYFCASGFAPGRGYTFGSGTRLTVV.